This TCR beta chain was recovered during a study of cytomegalovirus exposure and HLA in healthy donors. The PCR contained 60 Vbeta and 13 Jbeta primers. Only in-frame clones appear in the TCRdb table, and some are missing; sequencing was by immunoSEQ multiplex PCR. The table has some 160,000 clones, roughly 85% seen once. The study sampled nominally healthy donors, though unrecorded immune exposures were likely. Germline V gene sequence: CDR1 SGDLS, CDR2 YYNGEE. The CDR3 runs to 13 residues. Trimming took off 1 base at V and 5 bases at J, with 8 bases between the two ends. Sequences were obtained from PBMCs. The receptor was isolated from a male donor in good health and CMV-seronegative. This sequence joins TRBV9 and TRBJ2-3, with D possibly being TRBD1 (6 bases). As DNA, the CDR3 is TGTGCCAGCAGCGTACAGGGGATAGATACGCAGTATTTT. Translated, it gives CASSVQGIDTQYF.